These 2 T cell receptor beta chains share one sample of origin, sequenced in a study of Ad26.COV2.S vaccination and SARS-CoV-2 variants. Documented treatment: around 19 received Ad26.COV2.S at low or high dose, single or two shots; 5 received placebo; per-sample allocation not given. Specimens were obtained on day 63 following the first vaccine or placebo injection. TCRdb's copy holds only in-frame clones and misses some; the assay was immunoSEQ multiplex PCR. The sample carries some 340,000 clones, over 80% recorded once. Sample: peripheral blood, taken in a trial of Ad26.COV2.S vaccine versus placebo. The origin of the receptors is a person between 18 and 65 years old who received the Ad26.COV2.S COVID-19 vaccine or a placebo.

The chain has TRBV28 and TRBJ1-6; 8 bases fit TRBD1. From germline, CDR1 is MDHEN and CDR2 SYDVKM. CDR3 length: 15 residues. V dropped 3 bases and J dropped 5; count of bases not matched to a gene: 3. CDR3 region: CASSFQDRDNSPLHF. As DNA, the CDR3 is TGTGCCAGCAGTTTCCAGGACAGGGATAATTCACCCCTCCACTTT.

The chain is built from TRBV18 and TRBJ1-4; no reliable D call. Trimming removed 0 bases at V and 8 bases at J, with 4 bases between. The CDR3 is made up of 12 amino acids. Germline V gene data show CDR1 as KGHSH and CDR2 as LQKENI. CDR3 sequence reads: CASSPPMEKLFF. Here the CDR3 DNA reads TGTGCCAGCTCACCACCGATGGAAAAACTGTTTTTT.